The 11 T cell receptor beta chains listed next were all sequenced from one sample in a study of blood T cells in healthy people across ages. Using a J-beta primer mix together with a sample-barcoded 5' primer, a second PCR was run for roughly 6 to 12 cycles. One entry per CDR3 protein, called by TCRdb with MiXCR from the 5' RACE reads. The sample lists 1.5 million to 2 million distinct CDR3 sequences; roughly 28% were seen once. Sample: blood. Every receptor here comes from a woman in her twenties or thirties in good health.

V usage is TRBV7-2 and J usage is TRBJ2-3; D gene unclear. This CDR3 contains 15 residues. Germline V gives CDR1 SGHTA, CDR2 FQGNSA. Trimming stripped 5 bases from V and 2 bases from J, with 14 bases between. The DNA for the CDR3 is TGTGCCAGCAGCCCTCCCACTTTCAACACAGATACGCAGTATTTT. It encodes CASSPPTFNTDTQYF.

This clonotype was seen at least ten times. V and J are TRBV29-1 and TRBJ2-3; D gene ambiguous. Trimming cost V 7 bases and J 2 bases, with 13 bases left between them. Germline V gene lookup returns CDR1 SQVTM and CDR2 ANQGSEA. This CDR3 region has 13 residues. CDR3: CSGRTLHTDTQYF. CDR3 coding DNA: TGCAGCGGACGGACGTTACACACAGATACGCAGTATTTT.

The genes are TRBV5-1 and TRBJ1-6, with a weak D call TRBD1 (6 bases). V lost 1 base and J lost 8, with 13 bases in between. This CDR3 contains 15 residues. CDR1 and CDR2 from the germline V gene are SGHRS and YFSETQ. DNA for the CDR3: TGCGCCAGCAGCTTGTCAGGGGTGGTTTATTCACCCCTCCACTTT. This codes for CASSLSGVVYSPLHF. The full variable domain, completed using reference TRBV5-1 and TRBJ1-6, is KAGVTQTPRYLIKTRGQQVTLSCSPISGHRSVSWYQQTPGQGLQFLFEYFSETQRNKGNFPGRFSGRQFSNSRSEMNVSTLELGDSALYLCASSLSGVVYSPLHFGNGTRLTVT.

The chain uses TRBV2 and TRBJ1-2; TRBD1 is a possible D gene (5 bases). The CDR3 runs 14 residues. Trimming removed 7 bases at V and 7 bases at J, with 19 bases between. The germline V gene encodes CDR1 SNHLY and CDR2 FYNNEI. This CDR3 is CASNIPGGLGGYTF. The CDR3 DNA sequence: TGTGCCAGCAACATTCCCGGGGGTCTCGGTGGCTACACCTTC.

The chain couples TRBV11-1 to TRBJ1-1; no clear D gene. Trimming cost V 6 bases and J 3 bases, with 14 bases left between them. CDR1 and CDR2 (germline): SGHAT, FQDESV (reference sequence). The CDR3 is 14 residues long. CDR3 sequence: CASSRSEVDTEAFF. The CDR3 nucleotides are TGTGCCAGCAGTCGATCGGAAGTGGACACTGAAGCTTTCTTT.

This clonotype was picked up a small number of times. The rearrangement links TRBV5-5 to TRBJ2-4; TRBD1 matches at 9 bases. CDR1 is SGHKS and CDR2 is YYEKEE in the germline V gene (reference sequence). V trimming: 0 bases; J trimming: 15 bases; junction bases outside the gene matches: 10. The CDR3 length is 14 residues. CDR3 protein: CASSLGGGQGTRYF. The CDR3, as DNA: TGTGCCAGCAGCTTGGGGGGTGGACAGGGGACTCGGTACTTC.

The CDR3 coding sequence is TGCAGTGCCCCCGGGAGGAGGACAGGGGAATACGAGCAGTACTTC. Translated, it gives CSAPGRRTGEYEQYF. The V call is TRBV20-1, the J call TRBJ2-5; TRBD1 agrees at 9 bases. The J call is doubtful: the DNA matches TRBJ2-7 better. The germline gives CDR1 DFQATT, CDR2 SNEGSKA (reference sequence). The CDR3 extends over 15 amino acids.

This clonotype showed up just a few times. J is TRBJ1-6 and V is TRBV12-3 or TRBV12-4, with 9 positions matching TRBD1. The CDR3 runs 15 residues. Trimming took 4 bases from V and 10 from J; bases not matched to a gene: 8. The CDR3 is CASSSGQGQISPLHF. The CDR3 region has the DNA TGTGCCAGCAGTTCGGGACAGGGTCAGATATCACCCCTCCACTTT.

This clonotype showed up just a few times. The chain uses TRBV5-4 and TRBJ1-2, with 10 nucleotides matching TRBD1. With V trimmed by 7 bases and J by 4 bases, 10 bases remained unmatched. Germline-derived CDR1 and CDR2 are SGHNT and YYREEE (reference sequence). CDR3 length equals 15 residues. In DNA, the CDR3 is TGTGCCAGCCGCCGTTCCGGACAGGGGGGCTATGGCTACACCTTC. It specifies CASRRSGQGGYGYTF.

The table lists this clonotype with a few counts. The rearrangement joins TRBV20-1 to TRBJ2-5; D uncertain. Germline lookup yields CDR1 DFQATT and CDR2 SNEGSKA (reference sequence). This CDR3 has 11 amino acids. The ends were cut back, 2 bases at V and 5 bases at J, with 6 bases in the middle. The CDR3 DNA sequence: TGCAGTGCTAGATTAAGGGAGACCCAGTACTTC. Residues: CSARLRETQYF.

The V call is TRBV12-3 or TRBV12-4, the J call TRBJ2-7, with D unresolved. V lost 1 base to trimming and J lost 2 bases, with 18 bases between them. This CDR3 has 17 amino acids. Here the CDR3 DNA reads TGTGCCAGCAGTTTAGAAGGCTTTTTCGGTTTCGCCTACGAGCAGTACTTC. This gives the protein CASSLEGFFGFAYEQYF.